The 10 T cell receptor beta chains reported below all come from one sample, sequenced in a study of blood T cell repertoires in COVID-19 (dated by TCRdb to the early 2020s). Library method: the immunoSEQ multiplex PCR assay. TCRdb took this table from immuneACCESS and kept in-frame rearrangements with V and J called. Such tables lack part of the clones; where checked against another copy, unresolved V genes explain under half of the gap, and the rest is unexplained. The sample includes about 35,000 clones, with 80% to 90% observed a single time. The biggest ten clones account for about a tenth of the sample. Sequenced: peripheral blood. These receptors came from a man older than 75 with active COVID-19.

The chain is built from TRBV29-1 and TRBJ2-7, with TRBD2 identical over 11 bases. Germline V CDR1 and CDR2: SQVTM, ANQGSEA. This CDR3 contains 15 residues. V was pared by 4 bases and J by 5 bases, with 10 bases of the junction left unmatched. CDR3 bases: TGCAGCGTTGGGATAAACAGGGGACTAGCGGACGAGCAGTACTTC. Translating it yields CSVGINRGLADEQYF.

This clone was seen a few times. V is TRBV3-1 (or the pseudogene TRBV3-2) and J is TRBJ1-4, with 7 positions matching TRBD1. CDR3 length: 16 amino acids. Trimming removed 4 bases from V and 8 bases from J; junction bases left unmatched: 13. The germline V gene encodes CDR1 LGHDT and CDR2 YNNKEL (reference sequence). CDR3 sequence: CASSRPINRGREKLFF. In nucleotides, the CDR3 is TGTGCCAGCAGCCGTCCCATCAACAGGGGAAGAGAAAAACTGTTTTTT.

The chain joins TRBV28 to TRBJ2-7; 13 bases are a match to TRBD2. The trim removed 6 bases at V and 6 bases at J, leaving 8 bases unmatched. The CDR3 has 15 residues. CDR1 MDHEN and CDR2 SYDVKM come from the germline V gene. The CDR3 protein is CASSLVGLAGSEQYF. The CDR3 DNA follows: TGTGCCAGCAGCCTAGTGGGACTAGCGGGAAGCGAGCAGTACTTC.

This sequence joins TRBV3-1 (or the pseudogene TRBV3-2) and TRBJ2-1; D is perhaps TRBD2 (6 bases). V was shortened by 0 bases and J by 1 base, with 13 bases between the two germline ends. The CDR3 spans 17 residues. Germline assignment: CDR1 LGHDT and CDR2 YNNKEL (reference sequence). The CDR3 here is CASSQDSLALSYNEQFF. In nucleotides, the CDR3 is TGTGCCAGCAGCCAAGATTCCCTAGCGCTTTCCTACAATGAGCAGTTCTTC.

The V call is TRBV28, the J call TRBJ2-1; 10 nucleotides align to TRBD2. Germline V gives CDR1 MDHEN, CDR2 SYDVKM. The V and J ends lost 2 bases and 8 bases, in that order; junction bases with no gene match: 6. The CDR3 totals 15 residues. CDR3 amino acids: CASSLETSGLHEQFF. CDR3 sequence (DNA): TGTGCCAGCAGTTTAGAGACTAGCGGGCTTCATGAGCAGTTCTTC.

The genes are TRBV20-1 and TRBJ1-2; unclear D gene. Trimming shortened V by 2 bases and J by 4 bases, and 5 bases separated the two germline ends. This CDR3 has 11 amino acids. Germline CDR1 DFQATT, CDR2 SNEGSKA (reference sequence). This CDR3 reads CSARQIYGYTF. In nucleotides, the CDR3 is TGCAGTGCTAGACAGATCTATGGCTACACCTTC.

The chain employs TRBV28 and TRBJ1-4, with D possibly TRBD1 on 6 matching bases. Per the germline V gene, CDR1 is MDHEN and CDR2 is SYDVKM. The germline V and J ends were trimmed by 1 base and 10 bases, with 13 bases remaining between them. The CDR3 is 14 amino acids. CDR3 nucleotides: TGTGCCAGCAGTTTATTGGGGGCGCAAGGAAAACTGTTTTTT. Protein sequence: CASSLLGAQGKLFF.

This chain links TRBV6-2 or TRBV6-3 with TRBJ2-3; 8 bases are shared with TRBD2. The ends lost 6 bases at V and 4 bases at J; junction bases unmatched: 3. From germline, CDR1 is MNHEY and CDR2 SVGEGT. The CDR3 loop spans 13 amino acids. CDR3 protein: CASSGRVPDTQYF. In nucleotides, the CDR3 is TGTGCCAGCAGCGGGAGGGTCCCAGATACGCAGTATTTT.

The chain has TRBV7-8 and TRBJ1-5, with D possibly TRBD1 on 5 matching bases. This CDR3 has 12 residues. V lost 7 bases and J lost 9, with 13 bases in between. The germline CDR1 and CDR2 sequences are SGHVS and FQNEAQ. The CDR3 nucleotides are TGTGCCAGCAACAATGGGGCAGGGCCCCAGCATTTT. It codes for CASNNGAGPQHF.

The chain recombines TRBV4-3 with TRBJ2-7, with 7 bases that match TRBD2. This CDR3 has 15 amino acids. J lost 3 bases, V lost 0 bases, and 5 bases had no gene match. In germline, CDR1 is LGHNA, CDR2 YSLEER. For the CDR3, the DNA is TGCGCCAGCAGCCAAGACTTGCGGGAGATCTACGAGCAGTACTTC. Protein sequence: CASSQDLREIYEQYF.